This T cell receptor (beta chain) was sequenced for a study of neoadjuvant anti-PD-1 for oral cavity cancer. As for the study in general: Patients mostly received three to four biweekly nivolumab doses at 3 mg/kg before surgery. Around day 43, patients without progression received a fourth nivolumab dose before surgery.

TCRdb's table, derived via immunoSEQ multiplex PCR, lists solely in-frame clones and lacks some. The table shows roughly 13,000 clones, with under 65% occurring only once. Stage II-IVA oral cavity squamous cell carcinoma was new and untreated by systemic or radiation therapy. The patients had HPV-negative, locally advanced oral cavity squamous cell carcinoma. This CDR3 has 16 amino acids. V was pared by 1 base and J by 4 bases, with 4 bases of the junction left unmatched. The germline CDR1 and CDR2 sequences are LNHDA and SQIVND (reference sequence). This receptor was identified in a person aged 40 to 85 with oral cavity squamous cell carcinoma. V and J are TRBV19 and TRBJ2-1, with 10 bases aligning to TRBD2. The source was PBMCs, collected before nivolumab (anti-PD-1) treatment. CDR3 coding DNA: TGTGCCAGTAGTATAGGAGCGGGGGGGCCTTACAATGAGCAGTTCTTC. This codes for CASSIGAGGPYNEQFF.